This T cell receptor (beta chain) was captured in a study of human T cells and chemical hapten exposure. Study details: Patch tests applied 0.01% DPC to the upper back, read at 6 days. General study findings and limits: Healthy individuals' immune responses may differ from those of donors, who had alopecia. Versus controls, expanded TCRs had significantly more large CDR3 similarity clusters.

Original analysis: Per sample, the median was about 88,000 TCRs, with values from approximately 25,000 to 650,000. Each CDR3 protein gets one entry after TCRdb re-called the RACE reads with MiXCR. The V and J calls and clone size are TCRdb's, not the authors'. This sample carries around 300,000 distinct CDR3 sequences, around 7% of them seen once, and the ten largest clones take 8% to 9%. This clonotype was observed at least ten times. Its antigen is as yet unknown. CDR3 length: 17 residues. V lost 6 bases to trimming and J lost 3 bases, with 18 bases between them. CDR1 is SGHTA and CDR2 is FQGNSA in the germline V gene. Documented time point: patch test 1, 2 weeks after DPC sensitization. As to treatment: therapeutic diphenylcyclopropenone sensitization with weekly scalp DPC.

The material was whole blood, obtained in connection with sensitization to the hapten diphenylcyclopropenone (DPC). The TCR was taken from a woman under 30 with alopecia areata. Some clones in this sample may be carry-over from other donors' samples. This sequence joins TRBV7-2 and TRBJ2-6; possible D gene TRBD2, 6 bases. CDR3 bases: TGTGCCAGCAGTCAGGACGTGGGGAGGAATGGGGCCAACGTCCTGACTTTC. This codes for CASSQDVGRNGANVLTF.